The clone carrying this T cell receptor (beta chain) is a singleton in its sample. The source of the sample is a study of blood T cell repertoires in COVID-19. Study as a whole: COVID-19 samples from acute and convalescent phases originated in the United States, Italy and Spain. Sample material is recorded as cDNA or gDNA derived from T cells, B-cell-depleted T cells, or PBMCs.

Original handling: Scientists estimated how many nucleated cells there were by amplifying reference gene primers. Method: immunoSEQ multiplex PCR; TCRdb's copy keeps in-frame clones and lacks some. D and trimming come from the DNA, and the V and J calls and clone size come from that table. The profile shows 150,000 or so clones, more than 85% of them singletons. The Seattle patients joined while their infection was active and were tracked longitudinally afterward. The germline V gene encodes CDR1 SGHRS and CDR2 YFSETQ. This CDR3 comprises 14 residues. V shed 5 bases and J shed 3 bases, with 14 bases lying between them.

Source material: peripheral blood. V and J are TRBV5-1 and TRBJ1-1, with D tentatively TRBD1 (5 bases). The sequence was obtained from a man in his 60s with COVID-19, enrolled during active disease. This CDR3 is CASRHQGGYTEAFF. The DNA of the CDR3 is TGCGCCAGCAGGCACCAGGGAGGGTACACTGAAGCTTTCTTT.